This T cell receptor (beta chain) came from a study of cytomegalovirus exposure and HLA in healthy donors. Remarks on this clone: The antigen is unknown.

The length of the CDR3 is 14 residues. V lost 5 bases, J lost 0 bases, and 2 bases stayed unmatched. Looked up from germline, CDR1 is MNHEY and CDR2 is SVGAGI. The primer mix had 60 Vbeta and 13 Jbeta primers. Sequencing used immunoSEQ multiplex PCR; TCRdb keeps in-frame clones, though not all of them. The sample records about 100,000 clones, approximately 68% being singletons. Findings and caveats of the study: About 87% or about 30% of the time was how often most TCR beta V segments were productive, according to an earlier analysis. TCR beta chains numbering more than 150 were designated cytomegalovirus-associated.

Sequenced: PBMCs. The V gene is TRBV6-5, the J gene TRBJ1-2; 8 bases are shared with TRBD1. The sequence derives from a woman between 18 and 30 years old in good health and CMV-seropositive. CDR3 sequence reads: CASSQGAANYGYTF. Here the CDR3 DNA reads TGTGCCAGCAGTCAGGGGGCAGCTAACTATGGCTACACCTTC.